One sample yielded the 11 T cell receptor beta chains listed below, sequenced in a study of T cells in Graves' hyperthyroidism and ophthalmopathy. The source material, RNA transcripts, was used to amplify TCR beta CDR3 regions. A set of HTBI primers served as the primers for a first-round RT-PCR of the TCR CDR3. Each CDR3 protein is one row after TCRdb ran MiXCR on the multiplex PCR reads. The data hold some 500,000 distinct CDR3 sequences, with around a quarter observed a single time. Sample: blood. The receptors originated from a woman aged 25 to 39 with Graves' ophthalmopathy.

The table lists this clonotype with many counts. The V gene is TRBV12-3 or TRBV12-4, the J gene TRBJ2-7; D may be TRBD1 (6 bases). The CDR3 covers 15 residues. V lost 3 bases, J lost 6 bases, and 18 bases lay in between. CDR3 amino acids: CASSLDGTMIGEQYF. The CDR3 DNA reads TGTGCCAGCAGTTTGGACGGGACAATGATCGGCGAGCAGTACTTC.

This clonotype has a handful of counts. This CDR3 reads CASSQASGGLQETQYF. The DNA for the CDR3 is TGTGCCAGCAGCCAAGCTAGCGGGGGCCTGCAAGAGACCCAGTACTTC. The V gene is TRBV9, the J gene TRBJ2-5; 10 bases map to TRBD2. The V segment lost 4 bases and the J segment 2 bases; nucleotides outside the gene matches: 8. The germline CDR1 and CDR2 sequences are SGDLS and YYNGEE. The CDR3 has 16 amino acids.

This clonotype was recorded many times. The CDR3 sequence is CASSHGTSGGETQYF. The CDR3 DNA follows: TGTGCCAGCAGCCATGGGACTAGCGGAGGGGAGACCCAGTACTTC. This chain links TRBV4-2 with TRBJ2-5; 11 bases are shared with TRBD2. The CDR3 totals 15 residues. The V and J ends lost 3 bases and 5 bases, in that order; junction bases with no gene match: 5. Germline-derived CDR1 and CDR2 are LGHNA and YNFKEQ.

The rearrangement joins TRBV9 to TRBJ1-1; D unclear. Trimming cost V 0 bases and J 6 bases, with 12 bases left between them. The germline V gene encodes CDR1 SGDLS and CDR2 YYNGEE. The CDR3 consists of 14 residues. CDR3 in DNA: TGTGCCAGCAGCGTAGATGGCGTGGATCCTGAAGCTTTCTTT. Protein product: CASSVDGVDPEAFF.

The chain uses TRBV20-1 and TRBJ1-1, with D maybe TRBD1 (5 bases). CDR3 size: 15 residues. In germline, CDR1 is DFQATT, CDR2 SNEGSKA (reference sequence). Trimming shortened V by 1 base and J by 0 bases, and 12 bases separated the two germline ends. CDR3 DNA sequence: TGCAGTGCTAGAGGGCTTGACAGCATGAACACTGAAGCTTTCTTT. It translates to CSARGLDSMNTEAFF.

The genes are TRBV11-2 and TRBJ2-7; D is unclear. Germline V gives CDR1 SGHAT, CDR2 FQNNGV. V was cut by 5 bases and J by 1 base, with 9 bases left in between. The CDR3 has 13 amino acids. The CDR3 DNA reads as TGTGCCAGCAGCACCGCGCCATCCTACGAGCAGTACTTC. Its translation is CASSTAPSYEQYF.

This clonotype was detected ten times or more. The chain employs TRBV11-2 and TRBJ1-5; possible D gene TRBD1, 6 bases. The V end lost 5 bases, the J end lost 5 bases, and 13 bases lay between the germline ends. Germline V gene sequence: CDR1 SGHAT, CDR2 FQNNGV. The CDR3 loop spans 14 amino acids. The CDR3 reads CASSHLGGDQPQHF. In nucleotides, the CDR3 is TGTGCCAGCAGCCACCTAGGGGGGGATCAGCCCCAGCATTTT.

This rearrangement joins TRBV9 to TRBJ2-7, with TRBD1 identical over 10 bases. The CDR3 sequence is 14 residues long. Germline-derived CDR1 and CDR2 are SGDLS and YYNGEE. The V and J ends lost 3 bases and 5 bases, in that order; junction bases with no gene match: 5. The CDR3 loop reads CASSGPGTGDEQYF. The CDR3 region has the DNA TGTGCCAGCAGCGGACCCGGGACAGGGGACGAGCAGTACTTC.

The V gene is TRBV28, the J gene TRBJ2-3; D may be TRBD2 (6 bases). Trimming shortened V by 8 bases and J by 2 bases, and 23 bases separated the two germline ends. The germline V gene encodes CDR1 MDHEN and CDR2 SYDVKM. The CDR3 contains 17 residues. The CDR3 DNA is TGTGCCAGCGCCCCGGCCCTGGGACTGGGATCCACAGATACGCAGTATTTT. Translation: CASAPALGLGSTDTQYF.

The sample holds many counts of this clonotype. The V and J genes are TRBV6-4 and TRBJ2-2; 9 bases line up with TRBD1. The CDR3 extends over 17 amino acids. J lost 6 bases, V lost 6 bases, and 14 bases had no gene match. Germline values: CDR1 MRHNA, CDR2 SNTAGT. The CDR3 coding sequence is TGTGCCAGCAGCAGGACCGGGACAGGGCGTATACCCGGGGAGCTGTTTTTT. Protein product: CASSRTGTGRIPGELFF.

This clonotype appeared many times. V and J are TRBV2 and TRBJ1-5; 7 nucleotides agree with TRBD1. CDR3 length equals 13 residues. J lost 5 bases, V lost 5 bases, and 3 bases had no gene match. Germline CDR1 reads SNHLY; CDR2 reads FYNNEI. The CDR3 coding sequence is TGTGCCAGCAGTCAGCAGGGGGATCAGCCCCAGCATTTT. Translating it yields CASSQQGDQPQHF.